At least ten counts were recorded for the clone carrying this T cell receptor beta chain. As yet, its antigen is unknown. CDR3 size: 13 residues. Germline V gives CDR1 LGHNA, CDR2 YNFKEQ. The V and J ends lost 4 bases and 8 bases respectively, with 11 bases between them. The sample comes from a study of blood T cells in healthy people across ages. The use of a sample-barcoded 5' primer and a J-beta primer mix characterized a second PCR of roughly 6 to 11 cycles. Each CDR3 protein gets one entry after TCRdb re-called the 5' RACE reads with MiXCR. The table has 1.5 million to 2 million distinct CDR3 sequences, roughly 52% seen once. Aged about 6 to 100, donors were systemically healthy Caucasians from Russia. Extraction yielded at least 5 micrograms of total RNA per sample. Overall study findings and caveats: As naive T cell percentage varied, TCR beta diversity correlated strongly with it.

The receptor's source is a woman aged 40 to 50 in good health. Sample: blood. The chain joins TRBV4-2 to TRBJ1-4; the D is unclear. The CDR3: CASSLGRGEKLFF. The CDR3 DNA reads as TGTGCCAGCAGCCTAGGACGCGGCGAAAAACTGTTTTTT.